This T cell receptor beta chain was sequenced during a study of cytomegalovirus exposure and HLA in healthy donors. Study summary: An early release of data contained approximately 85 million unique TCRs, which came from HLA-typed donors. Study-wide findings and caveats: Links to common viral pathogens appeared, in a later analysis, for several of the most significant clusters. CMV serostatus was the only recorded immune exposure for donors.

Trimming took 10 bases from V and 4 from J; bases not matched to a gene: 6. Per germline, CDR1 LNHDA and CDR2 SQIVND (reference sequence). The CDR3 has 14 amino acids. Note on this clone: Its cognate antigen is unknown.

Researchers ran the PCR with 60 Vbeta and 13 Jbeta primers. Method: immunoSEQ multiplex PCR; TCRdb's copy keeps in-frame clones and lacks some. The repertoire includes around 170,000 clones, around 80% of them detected once, and 1.4% to 1.5% sits in the top ten. The chain uses TRBV19 and TRBJ1-6; TRBD1 agrees at 8 bases. This TCR was sampled from a man aged 18 to 29 in good health and CMV-seronegative. Sequenced input: PBMCs. The CDR3: CATGQGLYNSPLHF. CDR3 nucleotides: TGTGCCACCGGACAGGGACTTTATAATTCACCCCTCCACTTT. The full variable domain, rest sourced from reference TRBV19 and TRBJ1-6, is DGGITQSPKYLFRKEGQNVTLSCEQNLNHDAMYWYRQDPGQGLRLIYYSQIVNDFQKGDIAEGYSVSREKKESFPLTVTSAQKNPTAFYLCATGQGLYNSPLHFGNGTRLTVT.